The entry below describes one T cell receptor beta chain. The CDR3 contains 13 residues. V was trimmed by 3 bases and J by 4 bases, leaving 12 bases between them. Germline values: CDR1 GTSNPN, CDR2 SVGIG (reference sequence). Original analysis: Using reference gene primer amplification, nucleated cell counts were estimated. Profiled with immunoSEQ multiplex PCR; TCRdb holds only in-frame clones, not every one. V and J calls and clone size are those listed in that table; D and trimming were worked out from the DNA. The sample lists over 250,000 clones, approximately 88% seen once, with approximately 0.8% in the top ten. The sample belongs to a study of blood T cell repertoires in COVID-19.

The sample was peripheral blood. This clonotype was sampled from a woman between 25 and 40 years old with acute or convalescent COVID-19. The chain employs TRBV30 and TRBJ1-2, with a possible D match to TRBD1 (5 bases). The CDR3 reads CAWRPGNPYGYTF. CDR3 sequence (DNA): TGTGCCTGGAGACCAGGGAATCCCTATGGCTACACCTTC.